Below are 12 T cell receptor beta chains sequenced from a single sample in a study of blood T cell repertoires in COVID-19 (dated by TCRdb to 2018 to 2021). To prepare the library, the immunoSEQ multiplex PCR assay was applied. TCRdb's version of the immuneACCESS table is confined to in-frame rearrangements and falls short of the full clone set. An unresolved V gene accounts for under half of the shortfall where checked; the remainder is of unknown origin. In all, the sample holds about 140,000 clones, and 65% to 90% of those were seen once. Around 8.4% of the sample is held by the ten biggest clonotypes. Sequences were obtained from peripheral blood. The receptor source for this set is a human donor in a cohort sampled during active COVID-19.

This clone was found once. Here the CDR3 reads CASSFSSGVGFSYEQYF. The CDR3 DNA reads as TGTGCCAGCAGCTTCTCTAGCGGGGTGGGGTTCTCCTACGAGCAGTACTTC. The V gene is TRBV3-1 (or the pseudogene TRBV3-2), the J gene TRBJ2-7, with 9 bases fitting TRBD2. Germline CDR1 and CDR2: LGHDT and YNNKEL (reference sequence). This CDR3 comprises 17 residues. V lost 5 bases and J lost 0; bases outside the gene matches: 11.

The V gene is TRBV5-1, the J gene TRBJ1-4; unclear D gene. Germline lookup yields CDR1 SGHRS and CDR2 YFSETQ. The CDR3 totals 14 residues. V was cut by 4 bases and J by 7 bases, with 14 bases left in between. CDR3 nucleotide sequence: TGCGCCAGCAGCCCCGGCGGGTTGGGTGAAAAACTGTTTTTT. This sequence encodes CASSPGGLGEKLFF.

The J gene is TRBJ1-4, the V gene TRBV5-6; 7 bases match TRBD1. Trimming took 2 bases from V and 7 from J; bases not matched to a gene: 5. Germline-derived CDR1 and CDR2 are SGHDT and YYEEEE. The CDR3 spans 14 residues. For the CDR3, the DNA is TGTGCCAGCAGCTTCGTGACAGGGAGTGAAAAACTGTTTTTT. It is translated as CASSFVTGSEKLFF. Looking up the rest from reference TRBV5-6 and TRBJ1-4 gives the full variable domain: DAGVTQSPTHLIKTRGQQVTLRCSPKSGHDTVSWYQQALGQGPQFIFQYYEEEERQRGNFPDRFSGHQFPNYSSELNVNALLLGDSALYLCASSFVTGSEKLFFGSGTQLSVL.

The chain couples TRBV7-2 to TRBJ2-1; D is unresolved. CDR3 size: 13 residues. In germline, CDR1 is SGHTA, CDR2 FQGNSA. With 1 base removed from V and 10 bases from J, the gap between germline ends came to 11 bases. CDR3 loop: CASSLVVAREQFF. The DNA of the CDR3 is TGTGCCAGCAGCTTAGTAGTAGCAAGGGAGCAGTTCTTC.

The rearrangement uses TRBV15 and TRBJ2-7; 7 bases line up with TRBD1. There are 16 residues in the CDR3. Germline V gene data show CDR1 as LNHNV and CDR2 as YYDKDF (reference sequence). V shed 0 bases, J shed 3 bases, and the junction held 8 bases outside the gene matches. The CDR3 nucleotides read TGTGCCACCAGCAGAGATCTGCGGACAGGCCTCTACGAGCAGTACTTC. Translating it yields CATSRDLRTGLYEQYF.

The chain has TRBV28 and TRBJ2-1; 8 bases are a match to TRBD2. V gave up 5 bases and J gave up 2 bases; unmatched junction bases: 2. CDR3 length: 14 amino acids. The germline V gene encodes CDR1 MDHEN and CDR2 SYDVKM. The CDR3 reads CASSPAGAYNEQFF. CDR3 DNA sequence: TGTGCCAGCAGTCCAGCGGGAGCCTACAATGAGCAGTTCTTC.

V gene TRBV19 combines with J gene TRBJ1-6; 9 positions match TRBD1. CDR1 and CDR2 from the germline V gene are LNHDA and SQIVND (reference sequence). The CDR3 is 14 residues long. The V gene end was trimmed by 5 bases and the J gene end by 7 bases; junction bases not matched to a gene: 3. This CDR3 reads CASSRTGENSPLHF. DNA of the CDR3: TGTGCCAGTAGTCGGACAGGGGAAAATTCACCCCTCCACTTT.

The V gene is TRBV10-3, the J gene TRBJ1-1; no reliable D call. The germline V gene has CDR1 ENHRY and CDR2 SYGVKD. The V end lost 6 bases, the J end lost 2 bases, and 19 bases lay between the germline ends. CDR3 length equals 16 residues. The CDR3 reads CAISPDSGRANTEAFF. Here the CDR3 DNA reads TGTGCCATCAGCCCCGACTCCGGGAGGGCAAACACTGAAGCTTTCTTT.

The rearrangement links TRBV27 to TRBJ2-7, with a weak D call TRBD2 (6 bases). The V end lost 6 bases, the J end lost 7 bases, and 16 bases lay between the germline ends. This CDR3 comprises 13 residues. Germline V gene lookup returns CDR1 MNHEY and CDR2 SMNVEV (reference sequence). CDR3 in DNA: TGTGCCAGCAGCCCTAGGGAGGTGTGGGAGCAGTACTTC. This translates into CASSPREVWEQYF.

V gene TRBV28 combines with J gene TRBJ2-4; D is perhaps TRBD2 (5 bases). This CDR3 has 17 amino acids. Germline assignment: CDR1 MDHEN and CDR2 SYDVKM. V was cut by 5 bases and J by 2 bases, with 19 bases left in between. DNA for the CDR3: TGTGCCAGCAGTCCGCCTGTTAACGAGGGCTCCAAAAACATTCAGTACTTC. Its translation is CASSPPVNEGSKNIQYF. The entire variable domain, with the rest obtained from reference TRBV28 and TRBJ2-4, is as follows: DVKVTQSSRYLVKRTGEKVFLECVQDMDHENMFWYRQDPGLGLRLIYFSYDVKMKEKGDIPEGYSVSREKKERFSLILESASTNQTSMYLCASSPPVNEGSKNIQYFGAGTRLSVL.

This clone was seen a single time. The rearrangement joins TRBV7-2 to TRBJ1-3, with a tentative D call TRBD1 (6 bases). CDR1 and CDR2 from the germline V gene are SGHTA and FQGNSA. V was shortened by 5 bases and J by 0 bases, with 11 bases between the two germline ends. The CDR3 is 15 amino acids. The CDR3: CASSQDRLSGNTIYF. In DNA, the CDR3 is TGTGCCAGCAGCCAAGACAGGCTCTCTGGAAACACCATATATTTT.

The rearrangement links TRBV9 to TRBJ2-2; TRBD1 might be the D (6 bases). The CDR3 contains 16 residues. V shed 4 bases and J shed 4 bases, with 17 bases lying between them. Germline loops: CDR1 SGDLS, CDR2 YYNGEE. CDR3 sequence: CASSPPGGRSTGELFF. The CDR3 region has the DNA TGTGCCAGCAGCCCCCCTGGGGGCCGGAGCACCGGGGAGCTGTTTTTT.